This T cell receptor (beta chain) was documented in a study of blood T cells in healthy people across ages. Study-level results: The unknown donor CMV status may have confounded expanded clonotype changes. Diversity was higher, and naive CD4+ cells more numerous, in long-lived donors than in aged donors.

Next came a second PCR, run for about 7 to 12 cycles, which used a sample-barcoded 5' primer along with a J-beta primer mix. Each of the samples gave a minimum of 3 million paired-end reads that contained CDR3. TCRdb re-analysed the 5' RACE reads in MiXCR, keeping a single row per CDR3 protein. The sample holds fewer than 950,000 distinct CDR3 sequences, roughly 50% seen once. After removal of 0 bases from V and 3 bases from J, the junction contained 3 bases not matched to a gene. The CDR3 is made up of 15 amino acids. Germline CDR1 and CDR2: MNHEY and SVGAGI. About this clonotype itself: What it binds is not known.

The sequence was collected from a man aged 80 or over in good health. Specimen: blood. The J gene is TRBJ2-7, the V gene TRBV6-5; 9 bases line up with TRBD1. The chain's CDR3 is CASSYSGQGNYEQYF. The CDR3 DNA sequence: TGTGCCAGCAGTTACTCCGGACAGGGGAACTACGAGCAGTACTTC.